The 29 T cell receptor beta chains listed next were all sequenced from one sample in a study of T cell changes during pregnancy in multiple sclerosis. Clones were sequenced by immunoSEQ multiplex PCR, and TCRdb holds only the in-frame ones, with some missing. The sample shows some 19,000 clones, over 75% of them seen only once. Sample: CD8+ T cells from peripheral blood mononuclear cells, taken after pregnancy. The source is a female donor in good health, enrolled as a control in a pregnancy study.

This chain joins TRBV5-8 and TRBJ1-1; 10 nucleotides line up with TRBD1. The CDR3 length is 11 residues. Per germline, CDR1 SGHTS and CDR2 YDEGEE. The V segment lost 3 bases and the J segment 11 bases; nucleotides outside the gene matches: 1. The CDR3 loop is CASSWGQGAFF. In DNA, the CDR3 is TGTGCCAGCAGCTGGGGACAGGGGGCTTTCTTT.

V usage is TRBV14 and J usage is TRBJ2-7, with 7 bases matching TRBD2. This CDR3 is built from 13 residues. Per germline, CDR1 SGHDN and CDR2 FVKESK. The J segment lost 3 bases and the V segment lost 5 bases, leaving 4 bases of the junction unmatched. Here the CDR3 DNA reads TGTGCCAGCAGCTTCTCTAGCGGCTACGAGCAGTACTTC. Protein product: CASSFSSGYEQYF.

The CDR3 nucleotides read TGCGCCAGCAGCCAAGATCTGGGGGCTGACACTGAAGCTTTCTTT. Amino acids: CASSQDLGADTEAFF. The chain combines TRBV4-3 with TRBJ1-1, with D possibly TRBD1 on 6 matching bases. The CDR3 is 15 residues long. Trimming took 0 bases from V and 3 from J, leaving 11 bases between them. Per the germline V gene, CDR1 is LGHNA and CDR2 is YSLEER.

This clone has just a few counts. The chain combines TRBV19 with TRBJ1-2, with TRBD1 identical over 7 bases. Losses at the gene ends were 6 bases for V and 4 bases for J; bases not matched to a gene: 2. CDR1 LNHDA and CDR2 SQIVND come from the germline V gene (reference sequence). This CDR3 has 12 amino acids. The CDR3 DNA is TGTGCCAGTAGCCAGGGGGGCTATGGCTACACCTTC. Amino acids: CASSQGGYGYTF.

The rearrangement links TRBV7-6 to TRBJ1-1; 7 nucleotides match TRBD1. The CDR3 contains 15 residues. Germline V gene sequence: CDR1 SGHVS, CDR2 FNYEAQ. The V segment lost 5 bases and the J segment 4 bases; nucleotides outside the gene matches: 10. The CDR3 nucleotides read TGTGCCAGCAGCCTAACTACAGGGGTAGGCACTGAAGCTTTCTTT. Protein: CASSLTTGVGTEAFF.

The chain joins TRBV30 to TRBJ1-1, with D uncertain. Trimming stripped 2 bases from V and 11 bases from J, with 12 bases between. The CDR3 has 11 amino acids. The germline V gene encodes CDR1 GTSNPN and CDR2 SVGIG (reference sequence). The DNA for the CDR3 is TGTGCCTGGAGTTCCGGCCTCGGGGCTTTCTTT. Its protein product is CAWSSGLGAFF.

This sequence joins TRBV30 and TRBJ2-1, with a tentative D call TRBD2 (6 bases). The CDR3 is 16 amino acids. The ends were cut back, 3 bases at V and 9 bases at J, with 24 bases in the middle. Germline loops: CDR1 GTSNPN, CDR2 SVGIG (reference sequence). CDR3 nucleotides: TGTGCCTGGAGAGTTCGTTTGCGGGGAGGACTCGTTGAGCAGTTCTTC. It translates to CAWRVRLRGGLVEQFF. Filled out from reference TRBV30 and TRBJ2-1, the complete variable domain reads SQTIHQWPATLVQPVGSPLSLECTVEGTSNPNLYWYRQAAGRGLQLLFYSVGIGQISSEVPQNLSASRPQDRQFILSSKKLLLSDSGFYLCAWRVRLRGGLVEQFFGPGTRLTVL.

This sequence joins TRBV4-2 and TRBJ1-1, with D perhaps TRBD1 (5 bases). V gave up 1 base and J gave up 0 bases, with 9 bases separating them. The CDR3 loop spans 15 amino acids. From germline, CDR1 is LGHNA and CDR2 YNFKEQ. This CDR3 reads CASSQAQGMNTEAFF. CDR3 bases: TGTGCCAGCAGCCAAGCTCAGGGCATGAACACTGAAGCTTTCTTT.

V usage is TRBV29-1 and J usage is TRBJ2-7; 7 nucleotides align to TRBD2. Germline values: CDR1 SQVTM, CDR2 ANQGSEA. J lost 2 bases, V lost 7 bases, and 8 bases had no gene match. CDR3 size: 13 residues. As DNA, the CDR3 is TGCAGCGCTTCAGCGGGGAGAACCTACGAGCAGTACTTC. This codes for CSASAGRTYEQYF.

The J gene is TRBJ2-7, the V gene TRBV27; 10 bases agree with TRBD2. V lost 5 bases to trimming and J lost 4 bases; unmatched junction nucleotides: 2. The germline CDR1 and CDR2 sequences are MNHEY and SMNVEV (reference sequence). This CDR3 is 13 amino acids long. CDR3 DNA: TGTGCCAGCAGTCCGGGACTAGCGTACGAGCAGTACTTC. Translated, it gives CASSPGLAYEQYF.

V gene TRBV4-3 combines with J gene TRBJ1-4; TRBD1 matches 10 bases. Germline V lookup: CDR1 LGHNA, CDR2 YSLEER. The V and J ends lost 7 bases and 6 bases, in that order; junction bases with no gene match: 11. This CDR3 has 16 amino acids. The CDR3 loop reads CASMRGVGTGDEKLFF. The CDR3 DNA sequence: TGCGCCAGCATGAGAGGAGTTGGGACAGGGGATGAAAAACTGTTTTTT.

The chain recombines TRBV7-9 with TRBJ2-1; D is perhaps TRBD1 (6 bases). V was pared by 1 base and J by 4 bases, with 14 bases between. CDR1 is SEHNR, CDR2 FQNEAQ, per germline (reference sequence). The CDR3 has 16 amino acids. The CDR3 protein is CASSLDEGVQYNEQFF. The CDR3 nucleotides are TGTGCCAGCAGCTTAGATGAGGGGGTCCAATACAATGAGCAGTTCTTC.

This clone appeared a few times. V usage is TRBV7-9 and J usage is TRBJ2-5; D is ambiguous. The germline V and J ends were trimmed by 6 bases and 2 bases, with 16 bases remaining between them. The CDR3 covers 15 residues. Germline CDR1 SEHNR, CDR2 FQNEAQ (reference sequence). CDR3 in DNA: TGTGCCAGCAGAAGTAATATAGGAGAACAAGAGACCCAGTACTTC. Protein: CASRSNIGEQETQYF.

The gene calls are TRBV13 and TRBJ2-7, with a weak D call TRBD1 (6 bases). This CDR3 has 13 residues. The V end was cut by 8 bases, the J end by 1 base, with 12 bases between. Germline V gene sequence: CDR1 PRHDT, CDR2 FYEKMQ (reference sequence). As DNA, the CDR3 is TGTGCCAGCTCGCCTGGGACATCCTACGAGCAGTACTTC. Its translation: CASSPGTSYEQYF.

The rearrangement joins TRBV2 to TRBJ2-1, with D perhaps matching TRBD2 (5 bases). Per the germline V gene, CDR1 is SNHLY and CDR2 is FYNNEI. V lost 4 bases and J 6 bases, leaving 10 bases between the germline ends. CDR3 size: 13 residues. CDR3 in DNA: TGTGCCAGCAGTGGCGGGTACGGCAATGAGCAGTTCTTC. It specifies CASSGGYGNEQFF.

The chain joins TRBV5-5 to TRBJ1-1; tentative D call: TRBD1 (5 bases). V lost 4 bases and J 1 base, leaving 17 bases between the germline ends. This CDR3 has 16 amino acids. CDR1 is SGHKS and CDR2 is YYEKEE in the germline V gene (reference sequence). The CDR3 here is CASSPTSDRQNTEAFF. The CDR3 region has the DNA TGTGCCAGCAGCCCGACATCCGACAGACAGAACACTGAAGCTTTCTTT. The entire variable domain, with the rest obtained from reference TRBV5-5 and TRBJ1-1, is as follows: DAGVTQSPTHLIKTRGQQVTLRCSPISGHKSVSWYQQVLGQGPQFIFQYYEKEERGRGNFPDRFSARQFPNYSSELNVNALLLGDSALYLCASSPTSDRQNTEAFFGQGTRLTVV.

The J gene is TRBJ2-7, the V gene TRBV6-5; no definite D call. V gave up 2 bases and J gave up 2 bases, with 13 bases separating them. The CDR3 contains 15 residues. Germline V gene sequence: CDR1 MNHEY, CDR2 SVGAGI. The CDR3 reads CASSYAAQETYEQYF. As DNA, the CDR3 is TGTGCCAGCAGTTACGCCGCTCAGGAAACCTACGAGCAGTACTTC.

The rearrangement links TRBV11-2 to TRBJ1-1; perhaps TRBD1 as D (6 bases). The CDR3 consists of 14 residues. Per the germline V gene, CDR1 is SGHAT and CDR2 is FQNNGV. Trimming stripped 6 bases from V and 0 bases from J, with 11 bases between. Here the CDR3 DNA reads TGTGCCAGCAGACGGGGACAAATGAACACTGAAGCTTTCTTT. Translated, it gives CASRRGQMNTEAFF. The entire variable domain, with the rest obtained from reference TRBV11-2 and TRBJ1-1, is as follows: EAGVAQSPRYKIIEKRQSVAFWCNPISGHATLYWYQQILGQGPKLLIQFQNNGVVDDSQLPKDRFSAERLKGVDSTLKIQPAKLEDSAVYLCASRRGQMNTEAFFGQGTRLTVV.

The chain uses TRBV7-9 and TRBJ1-4, with a weak D call TRBD1 (6 bases). The CDR3 totals 15 residues. Germline loops: CDR1 SEHNR, CDR2 FQNEAQ (reference sequence). Trimming left V 4 bases short and J 0 bases short, with 9 bases between. The CDR3 DNA reads as TGTGCCAGCAGCTCAACAGGGACAACTAATGAAAAACTGTTTTTT. It translates to CASSSTGTTNEKLFF.

CDR3 DNA sequence: TGTGCCAGCAGCCACCCAACAGGAGAAGAAGAGACCCAGTACTTC. Protein sequence: CASSHPTGEEETQYF. The chain has TRBV7-9 and TRBJ2-5; a weak D match, TRBD1 (5 bases). The V gene lost 5 bases and the J gene lost 3 bases, with 16 bases spanning the gap. Germline CDR1 is SEHNR and CDR2 is FQNEAQ (reference sequence). The CDR3 is 15 amino acids.

The chain combines TRBV19 with TRBJ1-5, with TRBD1 matching over 8 bases. There are 15 residues in the CDR3. V trimming: 0 bases; J trimming: 7 bases; junction bases outside the gene matches: 5. Germline V gene lookup returns CDR1 LNHDA and CDR2 SQIVND (reference sequence). The CDR3 DNA reads as TGTGCCAGTAGTATAGAACAGGGGGGAGGACAGCCCCAGCATTTT. Protein sequence: CASSIEQGGGQPQHF.

The J gene is TRBJ2-2, the V gene TRBV19; the match to TRBD1 covers 9 bases. From germline, CDR1 is LNHDA and CDR2 SQIVND (reference sequence). V lost 5 bases, J lost 5 bases, and 6 bases stayed unmatched. The CDR3 has 15 amino acids. This CDR3 is CASSRGQGWTGELFF. DNA for the CDR3: TGTGCCAGTAGTCGGGGACAGGGATGGACCGGGGAGCTGTTTTTT. The whole variable domain, filled in from reference TRBV19 and TRBJ2-2, reads DGGITQSPKYLFRKEGQNVTLSCEQNLNHDAMYWYRQDPGQGLRLIYYSQIVNDFQKGDIAEGYSVSREKKESFPLTVTSAQKNPTAFYLCASSRGQGWTGELFFGEGSRLTVL.

The V and J genes are TRBV5-1 and TRBJ2-7; 9 positions agree with TRBD2. Germline V gene data show CDR1 as SGHRS and CDR2 as YFSETQ. CDR3 length: 14 residues. V trimming: 0 bases; J trimming: 3 bases; junction bases outside the gene matches: 1. The DNA for the CDR3 is TGCGCCAGCAGCTTGGGACTAGCGGACTACGAGCAGTACTTC. Protein: CASSLGLADYEQYF.

This clone appeared once. The V gene is TRBV10-3, the J gene TRBJ2-7, with 7 bases fitting TRBD1. Germline values: CDR1 ENHRY, CDR2 SYGVKD. Trimming removed 3 bases from V and 2 bases from J; junction bases left unmatched: 1. This CDR3 has 13 amino acids. CDR3 in DNA: TGTGCCATCAGTGAAAGGGGGCCCTACGAGCAGTACTTC. This encodes CAISERGPYEQYF.

The genes are TRBV7-9 and TRBJ2-3; D unresolved. The CDR3 consists of 15 residues. V was pared by 5 bases and J by 0 bases, with 12 bases between. CDR1 is SEHNR and CDR2 is FQNEAQ in the germline V gene (reference sequence). CDR3: CASSGWASSTDTQYF. CDR3 in DNA: TGTGCCAGCAGCGGGTGGGCCAGTAGCACAGATACGCAGTATTTT.

This clone was seen just once. The rearrangement joins TRBV10-3 to TRBJ1-2, with TRBD1 matching over 7 bases. Germline CDR1 reads ENHRY; CDR2 reads SYGVKD. J was trimmed by 7 bases and V by 1 base; bases with no gene match: 6. The CDR3 is made up of 14 amino acids. The CDR3 nucleotides are TGTGCCATCAGTGAGTTGGACAGGACCACTGGCTACACCTTC. It codes for CAISELDRTTGYTF.

The chain joins TRBV2 to TRBJ2-7; TRBD1 aligns across 9 bases. Germline V gives CDR1 SNHLY, CDR2 FYNNEI. V was clipped by 6 bases and J by 0 bases; unmatched bases: 12. The CDR3 runs 17 residues. The CDR3 here is CASRKPGQGTPSYEQYF. The DNA for the CDR3 is TGTGCCAGCAGGAAACCGGGACAGGGAACACCCTCCTACGAGCAGTACTTC.

This chain uses TRBV5-1 with TRBJ1-4; the match to TRBD1 covers 8 bases. With 4 bases clipped from V and 4 bases from J, the junction kept 3 bases outside the gene matches. CDR3 size: 14 residues. Germline V gives CDR1 SGHRS, CDR2 YFSETQ. The DNA of the CDR3 is TGCGCCAGCAGCCCAGACAGGGGTAATGAAAAACTGTTTTTT. Translating it yields CASSPDRGNEKLFF.

V gene TRBV7-2 combines with J gene TRBJ2-2; perhaps TRBD2 as D (6 bases). Germline-derived CDR1 and CDR2 are SGHTA and FQGNSA. This CDR3 is 14 amino acids long. V was shortened by 9 bases and J by 4 bases, with 15 bases between the two germline ends. In nucleotides, the CDR3 is TGTGCCAGGGAGGGGCTAGCCGGCACCGGGGAGCTGTTTTTT. Translated, it gives CAREGLAGTGELFF.